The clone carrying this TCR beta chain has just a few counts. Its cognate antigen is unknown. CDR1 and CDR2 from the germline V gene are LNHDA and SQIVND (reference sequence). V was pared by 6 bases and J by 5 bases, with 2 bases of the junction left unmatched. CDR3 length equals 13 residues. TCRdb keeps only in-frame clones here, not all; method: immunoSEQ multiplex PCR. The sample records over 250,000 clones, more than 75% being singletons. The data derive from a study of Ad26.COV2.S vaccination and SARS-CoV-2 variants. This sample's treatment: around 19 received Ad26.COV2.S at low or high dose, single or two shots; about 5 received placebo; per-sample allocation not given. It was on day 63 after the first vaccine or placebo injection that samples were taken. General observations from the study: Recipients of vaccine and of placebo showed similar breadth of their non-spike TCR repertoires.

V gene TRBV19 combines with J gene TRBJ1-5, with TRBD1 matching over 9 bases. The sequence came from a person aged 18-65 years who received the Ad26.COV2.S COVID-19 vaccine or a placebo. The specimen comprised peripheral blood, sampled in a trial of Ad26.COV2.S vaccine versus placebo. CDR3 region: CASRDRGYQPQHF. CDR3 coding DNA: TGTGCCAGTAGGGACAGGGGTTATCAGCCCCAGCATTTT.